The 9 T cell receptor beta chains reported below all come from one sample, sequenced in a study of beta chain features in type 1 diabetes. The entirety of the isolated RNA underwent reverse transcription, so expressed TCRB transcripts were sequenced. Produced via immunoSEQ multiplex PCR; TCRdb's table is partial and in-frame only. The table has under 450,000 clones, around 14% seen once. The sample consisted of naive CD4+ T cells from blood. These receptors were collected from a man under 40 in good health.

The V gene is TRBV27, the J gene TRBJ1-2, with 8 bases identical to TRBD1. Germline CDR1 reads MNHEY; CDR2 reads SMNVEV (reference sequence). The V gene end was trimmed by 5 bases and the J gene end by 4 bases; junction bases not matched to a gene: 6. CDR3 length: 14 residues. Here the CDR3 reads CASSPPGQVYGYTF. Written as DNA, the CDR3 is TGTGCCAGCAGTCCCCCGGGACAGGTCTATGGCTACACCTTC.

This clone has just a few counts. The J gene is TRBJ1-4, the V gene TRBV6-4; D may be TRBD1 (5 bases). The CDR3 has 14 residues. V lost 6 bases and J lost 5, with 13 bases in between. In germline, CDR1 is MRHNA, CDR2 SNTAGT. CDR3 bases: TGTGCCAGCAGCCCCTGGACACCGAATGAAAAACTGTTTTTT. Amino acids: CASSPWTPNEKLFF.

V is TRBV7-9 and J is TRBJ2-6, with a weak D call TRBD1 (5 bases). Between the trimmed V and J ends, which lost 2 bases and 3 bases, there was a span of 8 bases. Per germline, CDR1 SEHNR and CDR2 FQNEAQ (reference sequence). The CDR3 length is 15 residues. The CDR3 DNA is TGTGCCAGCAGCTTACAGGGTGTTGGGGCCAACGTCCTGACTTTC. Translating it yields CASSLQGVGANVLTF.

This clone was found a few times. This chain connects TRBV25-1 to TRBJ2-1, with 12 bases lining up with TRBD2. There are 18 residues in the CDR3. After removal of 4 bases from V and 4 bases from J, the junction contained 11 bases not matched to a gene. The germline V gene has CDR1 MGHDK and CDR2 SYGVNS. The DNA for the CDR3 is TGTGCCAGCAGTGGGGGACTAGCGGGTTGGTCAAGATACAATGAGCAGTTCTTC. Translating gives CASSGGLAGWSRYNEQFF.

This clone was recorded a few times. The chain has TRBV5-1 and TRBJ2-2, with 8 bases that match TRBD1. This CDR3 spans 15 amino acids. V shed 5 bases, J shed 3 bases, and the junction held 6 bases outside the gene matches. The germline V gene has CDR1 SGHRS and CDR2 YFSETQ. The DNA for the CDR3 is TGCGCCAGCAGTAGCAGGGGGCCCGACACCGGGGAGCTGTTTTTT. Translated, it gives CASSSRGPDTGELFF. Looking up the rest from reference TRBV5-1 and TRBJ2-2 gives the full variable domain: KAGVTQTPRYLIKTRGQQVTLSCSPISGHRSVSWYQQTPGQGLQFLFEYFSETQRNKGNFPGRFSGRQFSNSRSEMNVSTLELGDSALYLCASSSRGPDTGELFFGEGSRLTVL.

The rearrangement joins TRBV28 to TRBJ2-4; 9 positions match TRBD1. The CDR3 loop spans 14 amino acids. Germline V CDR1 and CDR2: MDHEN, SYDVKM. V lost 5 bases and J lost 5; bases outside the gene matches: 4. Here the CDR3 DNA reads TGTGCCAGCAGTGCCCGGGACAGGGAAAACATTCAGTACTTC. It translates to CASSARDRENIQYF.

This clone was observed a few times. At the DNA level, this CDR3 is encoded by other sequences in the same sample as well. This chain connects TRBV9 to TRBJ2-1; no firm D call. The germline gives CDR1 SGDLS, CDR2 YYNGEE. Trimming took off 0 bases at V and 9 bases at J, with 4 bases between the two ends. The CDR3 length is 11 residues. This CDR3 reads CASSVDAEQFF. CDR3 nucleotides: TGTGCCAGCAGCGTAGATGCTGAGCAGTTCTTC.

The CDR3: CASSPVMGPPQVFNEQFF. The DNA for the CDR3 is TGTGCCAGCAGCCCGGTAATGGGACCACCTCAGGTCTTCAATGAGCAGTTCTTC. The chain links TRBV7-9 to TRBJ2-1; either TRBD1 or TRBD2 may supply D (5 bases each). Germline values: CDR1 SEHNR, CDR2 FQNEAQ (reference sequence). The CDR3 spans 18 residues. V lost 5 bases to trimming and J lost 6 bases, with 26 bases between them.

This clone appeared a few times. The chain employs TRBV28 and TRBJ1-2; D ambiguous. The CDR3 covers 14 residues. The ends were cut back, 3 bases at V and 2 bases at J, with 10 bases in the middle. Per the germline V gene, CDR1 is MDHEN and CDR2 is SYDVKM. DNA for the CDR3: TGTGCCAGCAGTTTCCTAGGTGGGAACTATGGCTACACCTTC. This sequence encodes CASSFLGGNYGYTF.